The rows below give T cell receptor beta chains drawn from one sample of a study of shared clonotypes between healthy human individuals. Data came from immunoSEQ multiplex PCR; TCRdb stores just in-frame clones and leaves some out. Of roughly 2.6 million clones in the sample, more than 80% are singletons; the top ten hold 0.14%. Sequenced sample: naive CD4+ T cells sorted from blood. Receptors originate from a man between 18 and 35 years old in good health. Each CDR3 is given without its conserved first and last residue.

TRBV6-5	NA	ASSPTGVSSYEQY
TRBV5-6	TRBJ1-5	ASSLGFDQPQH
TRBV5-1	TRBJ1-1	ASSLDRGNTEAF
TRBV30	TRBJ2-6	AWDPGANVLT
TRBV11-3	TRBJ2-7	ASSPGLGYEQY
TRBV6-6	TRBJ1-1	ASSFLDGGNTEAF
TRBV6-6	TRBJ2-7	ASRIQATEAEQY
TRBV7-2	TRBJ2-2	ASSPQAGGAGELF
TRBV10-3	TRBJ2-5	AISDIWQGETQY
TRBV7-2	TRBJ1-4	ASSLQGRDEKLF
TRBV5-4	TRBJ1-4	ASSLDQSPRSNEKLF
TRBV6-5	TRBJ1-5	ASGTGGSNQPQH
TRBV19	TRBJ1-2	ASSIPDRASYGYT
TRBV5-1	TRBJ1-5	ASSPGGANQPQH
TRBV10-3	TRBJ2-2	AIRTSGRAYGTGELF
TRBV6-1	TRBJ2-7	ASSNRGSYEQY
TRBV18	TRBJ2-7	ASSPPGLAGIYEQY
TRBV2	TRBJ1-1	ASRGTGDTEAF
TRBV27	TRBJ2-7	ASSSLAHPPSYEQY
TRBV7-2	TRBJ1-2	ASSLERGANYGYT
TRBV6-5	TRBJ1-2	ASSRNARANYGYT
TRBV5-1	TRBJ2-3	ASSSSGGAASTDTQY
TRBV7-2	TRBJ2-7	ASSLRGLFSYEQY
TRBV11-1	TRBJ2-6	ASSPEGSGANVLT
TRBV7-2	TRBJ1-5	ASSLGSGLDQPQH
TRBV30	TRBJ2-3	AWSLARAASTDTQY
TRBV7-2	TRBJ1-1	ASSLRRQGAEAF
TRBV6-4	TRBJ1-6	ASSKGTESNSPLH
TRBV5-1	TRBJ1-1	ASSLSTGGAGEAF
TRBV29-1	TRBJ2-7	SVEDRNEQY
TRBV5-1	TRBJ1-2	ASSSGDSVSYGYT
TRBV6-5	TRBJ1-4	ASSYSLGKGSEKLF
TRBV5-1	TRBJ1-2	ASSLSGNSGYGYT
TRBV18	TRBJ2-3	ASSPPGSGKATDTQY
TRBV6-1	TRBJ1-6	ASSEGAKNSPLH
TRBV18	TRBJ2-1	ASSPPGRPLYEQF
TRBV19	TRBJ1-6	ASSLAGPYSPLH
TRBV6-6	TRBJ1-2	ASSRAGANYGYT
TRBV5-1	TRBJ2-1	ASSASTLKF
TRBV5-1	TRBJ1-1	ASSPGGGQHSMNTEAF
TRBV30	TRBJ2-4	AWSASGKLAKNIQY
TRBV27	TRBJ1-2	ASSRGTGGSTNYGYT
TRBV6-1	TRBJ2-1	ATRGWGAANEQF
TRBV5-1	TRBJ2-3	ASSLEGQGGSTDTQY
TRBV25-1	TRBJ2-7	ASTAFRDGSYEQY
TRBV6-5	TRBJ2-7	ASRLGQGSSYEQY
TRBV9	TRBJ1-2	ASSVGIVGSNYGYT
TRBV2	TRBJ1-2	ASSERVDWGGYT
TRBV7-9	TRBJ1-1	ASSPRGTENTEAF
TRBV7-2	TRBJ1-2	ASSSQTGWYEGYT
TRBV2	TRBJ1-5	ASSEEGRDQPQH
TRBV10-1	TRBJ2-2	ASSIGTGELF
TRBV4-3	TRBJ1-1	ASSQETRGTEAF
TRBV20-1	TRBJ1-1	SASRGTEAF
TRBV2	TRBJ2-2	ASSALAGANTGELF
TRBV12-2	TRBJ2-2	ASRFTSGRRYTGELF
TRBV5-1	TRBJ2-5	ASRKDGLPLGTQY